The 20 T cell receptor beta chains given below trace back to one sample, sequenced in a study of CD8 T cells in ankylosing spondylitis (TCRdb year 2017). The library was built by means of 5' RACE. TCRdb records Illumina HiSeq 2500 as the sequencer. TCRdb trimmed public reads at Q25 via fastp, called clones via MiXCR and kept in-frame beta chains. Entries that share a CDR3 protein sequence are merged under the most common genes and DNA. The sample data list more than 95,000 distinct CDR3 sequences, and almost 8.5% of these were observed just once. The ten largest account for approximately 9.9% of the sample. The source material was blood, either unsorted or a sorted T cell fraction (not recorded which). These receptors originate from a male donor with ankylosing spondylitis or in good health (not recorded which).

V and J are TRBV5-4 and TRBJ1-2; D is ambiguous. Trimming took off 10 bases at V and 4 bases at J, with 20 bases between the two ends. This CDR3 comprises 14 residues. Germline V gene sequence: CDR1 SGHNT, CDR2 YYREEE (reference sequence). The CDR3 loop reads CAPIETASIYGYTF. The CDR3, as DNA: TGTGCCCCCATCGAGACGGCCTCGATCTATGGCTACACCTTC.

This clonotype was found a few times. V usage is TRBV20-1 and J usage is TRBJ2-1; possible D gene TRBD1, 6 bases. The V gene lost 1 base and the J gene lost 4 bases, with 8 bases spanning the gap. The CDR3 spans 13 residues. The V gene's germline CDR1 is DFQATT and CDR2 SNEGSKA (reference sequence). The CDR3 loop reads CSARGDRYNEQFF. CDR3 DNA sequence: TGCAGTGCTAGAGGAGACAGGTACAATGAGCAGTTCTTC.

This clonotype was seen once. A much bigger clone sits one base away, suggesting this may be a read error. The CDR3 DNA reads TGCAGTGCCCCGCCGGGTAACAGGGGGCCTGTTGGGACTGAAGCTTTCTTT. It yields the protein CSAPPGNRGPVGTEAFF. This chain connects TRBV20-1 to TRBJ1-1; 9 bases are shared with TRBD1. This CDR3 region has 17 residues. Germline trimming cut 6 bases from V and 5 bases from J; bases unmatched to any gene: 19. Germline CDR1 is DFQATT and CDR2 is SNEGSKA (reference sequence).

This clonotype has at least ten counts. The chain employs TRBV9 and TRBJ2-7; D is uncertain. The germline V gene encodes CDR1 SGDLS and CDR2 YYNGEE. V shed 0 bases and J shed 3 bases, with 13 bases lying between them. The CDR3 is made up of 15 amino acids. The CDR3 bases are TGTGCCAGCAGCGTAGGTGCAGAGATTGGCTACGAGCAGTACTTC. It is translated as CASSVGAEIGYEQYF.

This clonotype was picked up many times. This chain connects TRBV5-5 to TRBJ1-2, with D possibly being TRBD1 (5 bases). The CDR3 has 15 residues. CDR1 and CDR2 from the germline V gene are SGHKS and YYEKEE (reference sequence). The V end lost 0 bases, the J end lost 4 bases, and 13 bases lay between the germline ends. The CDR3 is CASSLGSGATYGYTF. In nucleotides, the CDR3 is TGTGCCAGCAGCTTGGGATCTGGGGCCACCTATGGCTACACCTTC.

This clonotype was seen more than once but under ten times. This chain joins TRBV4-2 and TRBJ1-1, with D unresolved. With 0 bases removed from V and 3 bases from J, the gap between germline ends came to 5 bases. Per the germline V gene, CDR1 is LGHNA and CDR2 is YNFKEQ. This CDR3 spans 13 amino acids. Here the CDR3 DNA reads TGTGCCAGCAGCCAAGAGATGGACACTGAAGCTTTCTTT. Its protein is CASSQEMDTEAFF.

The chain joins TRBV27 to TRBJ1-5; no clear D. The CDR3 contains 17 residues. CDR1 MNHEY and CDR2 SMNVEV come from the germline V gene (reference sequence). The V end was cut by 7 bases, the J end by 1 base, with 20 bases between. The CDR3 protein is CASTHIIPLISNQPQHF. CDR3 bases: TGTGCCAGCACCCATATAATTCCACTGATAAGCAATCAGCCCCAGCATTTT.

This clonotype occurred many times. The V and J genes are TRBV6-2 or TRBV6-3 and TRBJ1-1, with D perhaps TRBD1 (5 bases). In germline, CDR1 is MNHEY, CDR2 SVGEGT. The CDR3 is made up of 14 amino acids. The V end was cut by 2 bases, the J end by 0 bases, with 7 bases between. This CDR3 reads CASSYGRVNTEAFF. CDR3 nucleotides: TGTGCCAGCAGTTACGGCAGGGTGAACACTGAAGCTTTCTTT.

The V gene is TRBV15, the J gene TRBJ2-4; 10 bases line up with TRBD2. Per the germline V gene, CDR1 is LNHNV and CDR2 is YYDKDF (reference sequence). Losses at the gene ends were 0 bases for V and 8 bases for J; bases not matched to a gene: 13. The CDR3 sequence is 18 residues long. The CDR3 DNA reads TGTGCCACCAGCAGAGAGTTGGGGGTACTAGCGGGACGTGACATTCAGTACTTC. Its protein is CATSRELGVLAGRDIQYF.

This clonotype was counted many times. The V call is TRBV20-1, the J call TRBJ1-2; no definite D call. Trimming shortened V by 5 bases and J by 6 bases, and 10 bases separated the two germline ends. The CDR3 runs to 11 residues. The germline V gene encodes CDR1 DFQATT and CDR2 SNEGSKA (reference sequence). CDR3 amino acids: CSASRADGYTF. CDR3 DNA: TGCAGTGCTTCTAGGGCGGATGGCTACACCTTC.

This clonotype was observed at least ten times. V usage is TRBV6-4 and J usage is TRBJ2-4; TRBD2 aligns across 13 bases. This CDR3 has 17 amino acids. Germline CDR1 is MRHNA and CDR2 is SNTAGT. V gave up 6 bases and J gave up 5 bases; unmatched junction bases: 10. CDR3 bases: TGTGCCAGCAGCCCCACTAGCGGGAGGGCCGGGGAAAACATTCAGTACTTC. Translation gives CASSPTSGRAGENIQYF.

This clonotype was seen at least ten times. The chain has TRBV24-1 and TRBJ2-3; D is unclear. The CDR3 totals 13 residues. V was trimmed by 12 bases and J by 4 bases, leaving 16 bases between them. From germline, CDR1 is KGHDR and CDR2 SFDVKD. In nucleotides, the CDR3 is TGTGCCTCGGCGTCCCACAGTGCAGATACGCAGTATTTT. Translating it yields CASASHSADTQYF.

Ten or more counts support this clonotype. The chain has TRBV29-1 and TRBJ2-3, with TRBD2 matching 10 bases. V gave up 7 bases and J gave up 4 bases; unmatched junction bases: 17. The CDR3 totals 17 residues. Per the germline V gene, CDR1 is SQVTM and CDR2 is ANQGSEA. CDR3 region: CSAGLADHLPHADTQYF. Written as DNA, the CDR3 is TGCAGCGCCGGACTAGCGGACCACCTCCCCCATGCAGATACGCAGTATTTT.

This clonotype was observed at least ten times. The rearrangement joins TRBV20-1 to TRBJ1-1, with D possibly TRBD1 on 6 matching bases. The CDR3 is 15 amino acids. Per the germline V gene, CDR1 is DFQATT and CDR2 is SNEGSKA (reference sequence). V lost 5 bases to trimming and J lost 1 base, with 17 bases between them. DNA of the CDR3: TGCAGTGCTTCGCAACAGGGTCAGGGGAACACTGAAGCTTTCTTT. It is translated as CSASQQGQGNTEAFF.

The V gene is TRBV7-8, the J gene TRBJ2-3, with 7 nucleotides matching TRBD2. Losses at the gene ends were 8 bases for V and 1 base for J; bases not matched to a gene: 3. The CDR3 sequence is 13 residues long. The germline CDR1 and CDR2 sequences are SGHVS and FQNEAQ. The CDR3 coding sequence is TGTGCCAGCTGGGGGGGGGGCACAGATACGCAGTATTTT. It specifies CASWGGGTDTQYF.

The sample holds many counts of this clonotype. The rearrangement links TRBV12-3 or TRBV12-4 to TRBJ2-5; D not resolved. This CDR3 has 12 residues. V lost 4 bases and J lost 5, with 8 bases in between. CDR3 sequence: CASSWVAETQYF. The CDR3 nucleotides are TGTGCCAGCAGTTGGGTTGCGGAGACCCAGTACTTC.

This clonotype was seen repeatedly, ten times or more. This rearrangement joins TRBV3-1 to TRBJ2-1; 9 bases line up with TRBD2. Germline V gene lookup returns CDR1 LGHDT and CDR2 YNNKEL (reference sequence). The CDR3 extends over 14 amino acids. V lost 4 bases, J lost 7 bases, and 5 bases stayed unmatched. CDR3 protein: CASSPRGGGNEQFF. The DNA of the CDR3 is TGTGCCAGCAGCCCGCGGGGGGGAGGTAATGAGCAGTTCTTC.

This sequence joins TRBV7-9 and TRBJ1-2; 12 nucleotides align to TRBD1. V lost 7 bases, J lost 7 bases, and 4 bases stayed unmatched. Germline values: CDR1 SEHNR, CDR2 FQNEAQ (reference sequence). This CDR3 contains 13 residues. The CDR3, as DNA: TGTGCCAGCACTGAGGGACAGGGGGCTGGCTACACCTTC. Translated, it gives CASTEGQGAGYTF.

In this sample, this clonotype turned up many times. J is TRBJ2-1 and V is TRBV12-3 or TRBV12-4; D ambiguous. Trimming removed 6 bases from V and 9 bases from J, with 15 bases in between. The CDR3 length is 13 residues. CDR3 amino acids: CASSPRRAGEQFF. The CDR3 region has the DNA TGTGCCAGCAGCCCTCGTAGGGCTGGTGAGCAGTTCTTC.

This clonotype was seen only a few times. CDR3 region: CASSYRGASNQPQHF. CDR3 sequence (DNA): TGTGCCAGCAGCTACCGGGGGGCTAGCAATCAGCCCCAGCATTTT. The rearrangement joins TRBV5-5 to TRBJ1-5; D may be TRBD1 (6 bases). Germline CDR1 and CDR2: SGHKS and YYEKEE (reference sequence). V lost 3 bases, J lost 0 bases, and 10 bases lay in between. CDR3 length: 15 amino acids.